The 20 T cell receptor beta chains below come from one sample, sequenced in a study of human T cells and chemical hapten exposure. Time point of the sample: pre-sensitization, week 0. Stated treatment: therapeutic diphenylcyclopropenone sensitization with weekly scalp DPC. MiXCR, applied by TCRdb to the RACE reads, yields one record per CDR3 protein. Found here are roughly 260,000 distinct CDR3 sequences, 7.5% to 9% of them singletons; the top ten hold approximately 2.2%. The specimen was whole blood, collected in connection with sensitization to the hapten diphenylcyclopropenone (DPC). The origin of the receptors is a woman between 35 and 50 years old with alopecia areata. Some clones in this sample may be carry-over from other donors' samples.

The table lists this clonotype with a few counts. The V call is TRBV20-1, the J call TRBJ1-5; TRBD1 agrees at 8 bases. The CDR3 covers 16 residues. Trimming took 1 base from V and 0 from J; bases not matched to a gene: 5. Germline values: CDR1 DFQATT, CDR2 SNEGSKA (reference sequence). The CDR3 region has the DNA TGCAGTGCTAGAGCCCCGACAGGGGTTAGCAATCAGCCCCAGCATTTT. Protein: CSARAPTGVSNQPQHF.

The chain is built from TRBV10-3 and TRBJ2-5; D may be TRBD2 (5 bases). Deletions cut 2 bases from V and 0 bases from J, with 13 bases between. The CDR3 loop spans 16 amino acids. Per the germline V gene, CDR1 is ENHRY and CDR2 is SYGVKD. The CDR3 sequence is CAISERGGFNQETQYF. DNA for the CDR3: TGTGCCATCAGTGAGAGAGGCGGGTTTAACCAAGAGACCCAGTACTTC.

The rearrangement uses TRBV29-1 and TRBJ1-6; D not certain. Germline V gives CDR1 SQVTM, CDR2 ANQGSEA. V was pared by 3 bases and J by 7 bases, with 13 bases between. The CDR3 is made up of 14 amino acids. The CDR3 sequence is CSVERKERNSPLHF. The CDR3 coding sequence is TGCAGCGTTGAGCGTAAGGAGCGGAATTCACCCCTCCACTTT. The variable domain in full, with the rest retrieved from reference TRBV29-1 and TRBJ1-6, is SAVISQKPSRDICQRGTSLTIQCQVDSQVTMMFWYRQQPGQSLTLIATANQGSEATYESGFVIDKFPISRPNLTFSTLTVSNMSPEDSSIYLCSVERKERNSPLHFGNGTRLTVT.

This clonotype was observed a few times. The chain links TRBV7-2 to TRBJ2-7; D call uncertain. Germline V gives CDR1 SGHTA, CDR2 FQGNSA. V lost 5 bases, J lost 4 bases, and 9 bases lay in between. The CDR3 contains 12 residues. In nucleotides, the CDR3 is TGTGCCAGCAGCCCGGACCTATACGAGCAGTACTTC. Amino acid sequence: CASSPDLYEQYF.

This clonotype was seen ten or more times. The chain links TRBV4-1 to TRBJ2-7; TRBD2 agrees at 14 bases. V lost 4 bases and J lost 6; bases outside the gene matches: 8. Germline V gives CDR1 MGHRA, CDR2 YSYEKL. This CDR3 contains 16 residues. In DNA, the CDR3 is TGCGCCAGCAGCCCGGGACTAGCGGGAGACGGTGGCGAGCAGTACTTC. Its protein is CASSPGLAGDGGEQYF.

The CDR3 protein is CASSLRSGRESDTQYF. The CDR3 DNA reads TGTGCCAGCAGCTTAAGGAGCGGGAGAGAGTCAGATACGCAGTATTTT. This chain connects TRBV7-2 to TRBJ2-3; 8 bases match TRBD2. The CDR3 is made up of 16 amino acids. The trim removed 2 bases at V and 4 bases at J, leaving 8 bases unmatched. Per germline, CDR1 SGHTA and CDR2 FQGNSA. The full variable domain, completed using reference TRBV7-2 and TRBJ2-3, is GAGVSQSPSNKVTEKGKDVELRCDPISGHTALYWYRQSLGQGLEFLIYFQGNSAPDKSGLPSDRFSAERTGGSVSTLTIQRTQQEDSAVYLCASSLRSGRESDTQYFGPGTRLTVL.

There are a few counts of this clonotype. V usage is TRBV5-6 and J usage is TRBJ2-7; 9 nucleotides match TRBD1. CDR1 and CDR2 (germline): SGHDT, YYEEEE. The CDR3 extends over 14 amino acids. V shed 2 bases, J shed 3 bases, and the junction held 3 bases outside the gene matches. CDR3 sequence (DNA): TGTGCCAGCAGCTTTGGGACAGGGAACTACGAGCAGTACTTC. Its protein is CASSFGTGNYEQYF.

This clonotype has a handful of counts. This sequence joins TRBV20-1 and TRBJ2-7; 8 bases are a match to TRBD2. This CDR3 has 14 residues. The ends lost 5 bases at V and 4 bases at J; junction bases unmatched: 10. Germline V gives CDR1 DFQATT, CDR2 SNEGSKA (reference sequence). CDR3 residues: CSAPRGTGGYEQYF. As DNA, the CDR3 is TGCAGTGCTCCGCGGGGGACGGGAGGGTACGAGCAGTACTTC.

This chain links TRBV19 with TRBJ2-5; 9 bases align to TRBD2. V shed 6 bases and J 1 base; nucleotides not matched to a gene: 9. CDR1 is LNHDA, CDR2 SQIVND, per germline (reference sequence). The CDR3 spans 16 residues. The CDR3 region has the DNA TGTGCCAGTAGCCTAGGACTAGCGTTGGCCCAAGAGACCCAGTACTTC. Encoded protein: CASSLGLALAQETQYF.

This chain joins TRBV6-2 or TRBV6-3 and TRBJ2-1; TRBD2 agrees at 9 bases. J lost 3 bases, V lost 2 bases, and 8 bases had no gene match. Germline loops: CDR1 MNHEY, CDR2 SVGEGT. The CDR3 length is 17 residues. CDR3 sequence (DNA): TGTGCCAGCAGTTACCCCCTTAGCGGGAGATTCTACAATGAGCAGTTCTTC. This encodes CASSYPLSGRFYNEQFF.

This clonotype was counted many times. The chain is built from TRBV6-5 and TRBJ2-1; 9 nucleotides match TRBD1. Germline values: CDR1 MNHEY, CDR2 SVGAGI. The CDR3 is 15 residues long. Losses at the gene ends were 2 bases for V and 3 bases for J; bases not matched to a gene: 2. The CDR3 spells CASSYGTGFYNEQFF. In DNA form, the CDR3 reads TGTGCCAGCAGTTACGGGACAGGGTTCTACAATGAGCAGTTCTTC.

The V call is TRBV28, the J call TRBJ2-2; 10 bases agree with TRBD2. The CDR3 is 17 residues long. Germline CDR1 and CDR2: MDHEN and SYDVKM. V was pared by 4 bases and J by 1 base, with 6 bases of the junction left unmatched. The CDR3 DNA reads as TGTGCCAGCAGTTCATATAGCGGGAGGAGGAACACCGGGGAGCTGTTTTTT. Translating it yields CASSSYSGRRNTGELFF. Using reference TRBV28 and TRBJ2-2 for the parts outside the CDR3, the full variable domain is DVKVTQSSRYLVKRTGEKVFLECVQDMDHENMFWYRQDPGLGLRLIYFSYDVKMKEKGDIPEGYSVSREKKERFSLILESASTNQTSMYLCASSSYSGRRNTGELFFGEGSRLTVL.

In its sample, this clonotype was seen a few times. The chain recombines TRBV12-3 or TRBV12-4 with TRBJ2-2; TRBD1 might be the D (7 bases). V lost 5 bases and J lost 6, with 13 bases in between. The CDR3 is 14 amino acids. The CDR3 sequence is CASSPSGGPGELFF. In nucleotides, the CDR3 is TGTGCCAGCAGTCCTTCAGGGGGGCCCGGGGAGCTGTTTTTT.

This clonotype has ten or more counts. The gene calls are TRBV7-8 and TRBJ1-5; D may be TRBD1 (6 bases). V lost 1 base and J 3 bases, leaving 13 bases between the germline ends. Looked up from germline, CDR1 is SGHVS and CDR2 is FQNEAQ. The CDR3 extends over 16 amino acids. CDR3 amino acids: CASSLDRVGLNQPQHF. CDR3 DNA: TGTGCCAGCAGCTTAGACAGGGTAGGGCTCAATCAGCCCCAGCATTTT.

This chain uses TRBV7-2 with TRBJ2-7, with D perhaps TRBD1 (5 bases). The CDR3 runs 17 residues. V gave up 3 bases and J gave up 2 bases, with 20 bases separating them. Germline CDR1 reads SGHTA; CDR2 reads FQGNSA. This CDR3 reads CASSFSLGRAETYEQYF. CDR3 coding DNA: TGTGCCAGCAGCTTCAGTCTGGGCAGGGCAGAGACCTACGAGCAGTACTTC.

This clonotype came up a few times. One end of the junction is discordant with germline, which a read error may explain. The chain combines TRBV18 with TRBJ2-3, with 13 bases lining up with TRBD2. From germline, CDR1 is KGHSH and CDR2 LQKENI. The CDR3 consists of 12 residues. CDR3 sequence reads: CASSPAGLAGHF. For the CDR3, the DNA is TGTGCCAGCTCACCGGCGGGACTAGCGGGGCATTTT.

The chain is built from TRBV7-2 and TRBJ2-1, with 11 bases fitting TRBD2. J lost 9 bases, V lost 2 bases, and 6 bases had no gene match. CDR1 is SGHTA, CDR2 FQGNSA, per germline. This CDR3 comprises 15 residues. The CDR3 DNA sequence: TGTGCCAGCAGCTTACTAGCGGGAGGTCTAGTTGAGCAGTTCTTC. Amino acids: CASSLLAGGLVEQFF.

The table lists this clonotype with many counts. V usage is TRBV15 and J usage is TRBJ2-2; D possibly corresponds to TRBD2 (6 bases). The CDR3 extends over 16 amino acids. V was clipped by 0 bases and J by 1 base, with 9 bases between them. Germline V gene sequence: CDR1 LNHNV, CDR2 YYDKDF (reference sequence). CDR3 residues: CATSREGTENTGELFF. The DNA for the CDR3 is TGTGCCACCAGCAGAGAGGGGACTGAGAACACCGGGGAGCTGTTTTTT.

This clonotype was observed a handful of times. The rearrangement uses TRBV5-1 and TRBJ1-1; D is uncertain. The CDR3 loop spans 15 amino acids. The germline V and J ends were trimmed by 4 bases and 1 base, with 14 bases remaining between them. The germline CDR1 and CDR2 sequences are SGHRS and YFSETQ. The CDR3 DNA is TGCGCCAGCAGCCCGATGGCCCGGACGAACACTGAAGCTTTCTTT. Its translation is CASSPMARTNTEAFF.

There are a few counts of this clonotype. The V and J genes are TRBV2 and TRBJ2-1; 9 bases fit TRBD2. Germline loops: CDR1 SNHLY, CDR2 FYNNEI. This CDR3 comprises 17 residues. J lost 1 base, V lost 4 bases, and 8 bases had no gene match. The DNA of the CDR3 is TGTGCCAGCAGTGTTTGGCTAGCGGGGAAGTCCTACAATGAGCAGTTCTTC. Translation gives CASSVWLAGKSYNEQFF.